The entry below gives a single T cell receptor beta chain sequence along with its context. The antigen remains undetermined. This record belongs to a study of blood T cells in healthy people across ages. For the second PCR, which ran for 7 to 11 cycles, a sample-barcoded 5' primer and a J-beta primer mix were used. Tags on each cDNA molecule came from a template-switch adaptor with 12 random nucleotides. TCRdb used MiXCR to reprocess the 5' RACE reads, holding one entry per CDR3 protein. The profile covers approximately 900,000 distinct CDR3 sequences, with almost 30% appearing a single time and around 9.6% taken by the ten largest. Study-level results: Naive CD4+ cell counts and diversity both ran higher in long-lived than in aged donors.

The CDR3 runs 16 residues. From germline, CDR1 is DFQATT and CDR2 SNEGSKA (reference sequence). The V gene lost 0 bases and the J gene lost 8 bases, with 22 bases spanning the gap. This sample was also put to use in a study of T cells of mothers and their children. This second report adds: Sequencing got over 8 million TCR beta CDR3 reads from each mother and several million from each child. No persistent microchimeric T cell clones were detected.

This receptor was taken from a woman aged 40 to 49 in good health. The specimen sequenced was blood. J is TRBJ1-1 and V is TRBV20-1; maybe TRBD1 (6 bases). CDR3 in amino acids: CSARDHLSQGRTEAFF. CDR3 in DNA: TGCAGTGCTAGAGATCATTTGAGCCAGGGGCGTACCGAAGCTTTCTTT.